This T cell receptor (beta chain) originates from a study of cytomegalovirus exposure and HLA in healthy donors. Study-wide findings and caveats: Certain indistinguishable V segments, among them TRBV6-2 and TRBV6-3, were excluded.

Primers: 60 Vbeta forward and 13 Jbeta reverse. Clones were read by immunoSEQ multiplex PCR, and TCRdb kept only the in-frame ones, dropping some. This table has more than 85,000 clones, roughly 70% appearing once. Germline CDR1 is SGHDN and CDR2 is FVKESK. V was clipped by 1 base and J by 1 base; unmatched bases: 3. The CDR3 is 16 residues long. Details on this clone: Its antigen is unknown.

The V call is TRBV14, the J call TRBJ2-2; 7 nucleotides match TRBD2. The specimen sequenced was PBMCs. The TCR sequence derives from a woman in her 50s in good health and CMV-seropositive. The CDR3 here is CASSQGSGRNTGELFF. The CDR3 coding sequence is TGTGCCAGCAGCCAAGGTAGCGGGCGGAACACCGGGGAGCTGTTTTTT.